This T cell receptor beta chain was profiled in a study of T cell responses to AZD1222 COVID-19 vaccine. Study background: Pooled samples include second doses given at about 4 or 12 weeks. Study-level results: Within unmutated variant regions lay the reported targets of nearly half of spike-specific TCRs.

The V gene's germline CDR1 is KGHSH and CDR2 LQKENI. Trimming stripped 2 bases from V and 0 bases from J, with 8 bases between. The CDR3 is 15 residues long. Sequencing used immunoSEQ multiplex PCR; TCRdb keeps in-frame clones, though not all of them. The table has about 120,000 clones, 80% to 90% seen once. For this clone: Its specificity is not known.

The genes are TRBV18 and TRBJ2-1; the D gene is possibly TRBD2 (5 bases). The material sequenced was peripheral blood, taken on day 0 of AZD1222 vaccination. This sequence was found in an adult in good health. In DNA, the CDR3 is TGTGCCAGCTCACCATCGGGGAGCTCCTACAATGAGCAGTTCTTC. Encoded protein: CASSPSGSSYNEQFF.